Shown below are 23 T cell receptor beta chains from a single sample sequenced in a study of blood T cells in healthy people across ages. A J-beta primer mix and a sample-barcoded 5' primer were used in a second PCR of about 6 to 12 cycles. Each CDR3 protein is one row after TCRdb ran MiXCR on the 5' RACE reads. The sample has 380,000 or so distinct CDR3 sequences; roughly half are singletons. Source material: blood. The receptors here all came from a man in his 60s in good health.

This rearrangement joins TRBV20-1 to TRBJ2-1; tentatively, D is TRBD2 (7 bases). The CDR3 sequence is 14 residues long. Germline assignment: CDR1 DFQATT and CDR2 SNEGSKA (reference sequence). Trimming shortened V by 0 bases and J by 10 bases, and 16 bases separated the two germline ends. CDR3: CSARDGGGAEEQFF. DNA for the CDR3: TGCAGTGCTAGAGATGGGGGGGGGGCAGAAGAGCAGTTCTTC.

Comment on this clonotype: A read error is possible here, since a much larger clone lies one base away. V usage is TRBV5-1 and J usage is TRBJ2-7; 8 nucleotides match TRBD1. The CDR3 is made up of 15 amino acids. The V gene's germline CDR1 is SGHRS and CDR2 YFSETQ. Trimming cost V 0 bases and J 2 bases; bases outside gene matches: 4. The CDR3 loop is CASSLGQGFAYEQYF. In DNA form, the CDR3 reads TGCGCCAGCAGCTTGGGACAGGGGTTCGCCTACGAGCAGTACTTC.

The V and J genes are TRBV5-1 and TRBJ2-4, with 12 bases fitting TRBD1. The J call is doubtful: the DNA matches TRBJ2-7 better. The CDR3 length is 18 residues. CDR1 and CDR2 (germline): SGHRS, YFSETQ. The CDR3 here is CASSIQGTGGILTYEQYF. The CDR3 region has the DNA TGCGCCAGCAGCATTCAAGGGACAGGGGGCATCCTAACCTACGAGCAGTACTTC.

The J gene is TRBJ2-1, the V gene TRBV4-2, with 7 bases identical to TRBD2. The germline V gene has CDR1 LGHNA and CDR2 YNFKEQ. The trim removed 1 base at V and 9 bases at J, leaving 6 bases unmatched. The CDR3 loop spans 14 amino acids. Here the CDR3 reads CASSQGREGSEQFF. The CDR3 nucleotides are TGTGCCAGCAGCCAAGGGAGGGAGGGTTCTGAGCAGTTCTTC.

This clonotype was recorded many times. The chain uses TRBV12-3 or TRBV12-4 and TRBJ1-6; the D is unclear. The V and J ends lost 10 bases and 10 bases respectively, with 17 bases between them. The CDR3 is 13 residues long. The CDR3 sequence is CATAERERSPLHF. The CDR3 DNA sequence: TGTGCCACCGCGGAGAGGGAGCGATCACCCCTCCACTTT.

This clonotype has more than one count but fewer than ten. The gene calls are TRBV7-8 and TRBJ2-1; TRBD2 agrees at 12 bases. There are 17 residues in the CDR3. CDR1 and CDR2 from the germline V gene are SGHVS and FQNEAQ. The ends lost 0 bases at V and 10 bases at J; junction bases unmatched: 10. The CDR3 nucleotides read TGTGCCAGCAGCTTAGCGCCCGGACTAGCGGGGTTCGGGGAGCAGTTCTTC. This sequence encodes CASSLAPGLAGFGEQFF.

Ten or more counts support this clonotype. A much larger clone lies one base from this, so it may be a read error. V is TRBV7-9 and J is TRBJ2-1; the D gene could be TRBD1 or TRBD2 (5 bases each). Trimming removed 5 bases from V and 4 bases from J, with 15 bases in between. This CDR3 spans 15 amino acids. CDR1 is SEHNR and CDR2 is FQNEAQ in the germline V gene (reference sequence). The DNA for the CDR3 is TGTGCCAGCAGCCCGGGACGAGCGTGGTACAATGAGCAGTTCTTC. This sequence encodes CASSPGRAWYNEQFF.

As regards this clonotype: A junction boundary mismatches the germline segment, possibly from a read error. The chain employs TRBV28 and TRBJ2-4; 9 bases map to TRBD2. The end of the DNA aligns better with TRBJ2-5, so the J call may be wrong. This CDR3 comprises 13 residues. Germline CDR1 MDHEN, CDR2 SYDVKM. CDR3 amino acids: CAGSSGRVGTQYF. CDR3 coding DNA: TGTGCCGGCAGTAGCGGGAGAGTGGGGACCCAGTACTTC.

This clonotype was seen a few times. The rearrangement joins TRBV6-5 to TRBJ2-7; D not certain. The V end lost 6 bases, the J end lost 0 bases, and 12 bases lay between the germline ends. CDR1 MNHEY and CDR2 SVGAGI come from the germline V gene. The CDR3 runs to 14 residues. The CDR3 DNA reads TGTGCCAGCAGGGGGTATCCCAGCTCCTACGAGCAGTACTTC. This codes for CASRGYPSSYEQYF.

The rearrangement links TRBV20-1 to TRBJ1-2, with D perhaps matching TRBD1 (6 bases). Germline CDR1 reads DFQATT; CDR2 reads SNEGSKA (reference sequence). Trimming removed 5 bases from V and 6 bases from J, with 19 bases in between. This CDR3 has 14 residues. In DNA form, the CDR3 reads TGCAGTGCTCTCTCCGCGGCAGGGGACCATGGCTACACCTTC. Translation gives CSALSAAGDHGYTF.

This clonotype appeared a few times. V is TRBV7-2 and J is TRBJ1-2; no reliable D call. Germline loops: CDR1 SGHTA, CDR2 FQGNSA. The CDR3 runs 13 residues. Trimming took off 2 bases at V and 4 bases at J, with 8 bases between the two ends. The CDR3 DNA is TGTGCCAGCAGCTTAAGACTGCTCTATGGCTACACCTTC. This gives the protein CASSLRLLYGYTF.

The CDR3 DNA sequence: TGTGCCAGCAGCTTAGCTAGCTGGGGGTCGGATACGCAGTATTTT. It codes for CASSLASWGSDTQYF. This chain links TRBV7-2 with TRBJ2-3; D may match TRBD1 or TRBD2 (5 bases each). Germline CDR1 is SGHTA and CDR2 is FQGNSA. V shed 0 bases and J shed 6 bases, with 13 bases lying between them. CDR3 length: 15 residues.

The CDR3: CASSQDPGRTPQETQYF. For the CDR3, the DNA is TGTGCCAGCAGCCAAGATCCCGGCAGGACCCCCCAAGAGACCCAGTACTTC. The chain joins TRBV14 to TRBJ2-5, with D hard to call. Per the germline V gene, CDR1 is SGHDN and CDR2 is FVKESK. CDR3 length: 17 amino acids. V dropped 0 bases and J dropped 1 base, with 15 bases sitting between them.

In its sample, this clonotype was seen a few times. V and J are TRBV7-2 and TRBJ1-2; a possible D gene is TRBD1 (6 bases). Per germline, CDR1 SGHTA and CDR2 FQGNSA. This CDR3 region has 13 residues. V was shortened by 3 bases and J by 3 bases, with 8 bases between the two germline ends. CDR3 amino acids: CASSLGHDYGYTF. The CDR3 region has the DNA TGTGCCAGCAGCTTGGGACATGACTATGGCTACACCTTC.

This clonotype was recorded many times. The gene calls are TRBV20-1 and TRBJ2-7; D gene unclear. CDR1 and CDR2 (germline): DFQATT, SNEGSKA (reference sequence). V was shortened by 6 bases and J by 2 bases, with 11 bases between the two germline ends. This CDR3 comprises 12 residues. CDR3 amino acids: CSAPVGPYEQYF. Here the CDR3 DNA reads TGCAGTGCCCCCGTTGGACCCTACGAGCAGTACTTC.

The genes are TRBV20-1 and TRBJ2-3, with 9 bases identical to TRBD2. The V segment lost 2 bases and the J segment 0 bases; nucleotides outside the gene matches: 3. This CDR3 comprises 15 residues. Germline V gene data show CDR1 as DFQATT and CDR2 as SNEGSKA (reference sequence). The chain's CDR3 is CSARRLAASTDTQYF. The DNA for the CDR3 is TGCAGTGCTAGAAGACTAGCGGCAAGCACAGATACGCAGTATTTT.

The rearrangement links TRBV4-2 to TRBJ2-5; weak D call: TRBD1 (6 bases). The CDR3 runs to 15 residues. Germline loops: CDR1 LGHNA, CDR2 YNFKEQ. Trimming cost V 2 bases and J 11 bases, with 21 bases left between them. CDR3 in DNA: TGTGCCAGCAGCCAATCGGGACACCAGCCCTACGTGCAGTACTTC. Translating gives CASSQSGHQPYVQYF.

J is TRBJ2-7 and V is TRBV18; 8 bases match TRBD1. Germline CDR1 is KGHSH and CDR2 is LQKENI. Trimming cost V 6 bases and J 1 base; bases outside gene matches: 8. This CDR3 comprises 15 residues. The CDR3 sequence: CASSPPQGASYEQYF. CDR3 nucleotides: TGTGCCAGCTCTCCGCCGCAGGGGGCGTCCTACGAGCAGTACTTC.

The genes are TRBV11-2 and TRBJ2-1, with 11 positions matching TRBD2. The germline V gene has CDR1 SGHAT and CDR2 FQNNGV. The length of the CDR3 is 19 residues. V dropped 5 bases and J dropped 2; count of bases not matched to a gene: 14. This CDR3 reads CASSPDSRLAGKTYNEQFF. The CDR3 DNA follows: TGTGCCAGCAGCCCCGATTCGCGACTAGCGGGGAAAACCTACAATGAGCAGTTCTTC.

This clonotype has more than one count but fewer than ten. The chain carries TRBV29-1 and TRBJ2-1; 7 bases fit TRBD1. CDR1 is SQVTM and CDR2 is ANQGSEA in the germline V gene. V lost 1 base, J lost 8 bases, and 8 bases stayed unmatched. The CDR3 is 14 amino acids. CDR3 DNA: TGCAGCGTTGAAGCTTGGTCAGGGGGATATGAGCAGTTCTTC. Protein: CSVEAWSGGYEQFF.

This clonotype was detected only a few times. This chain links TRBV20-1 with TRBJ2-3, with D unresolved. The CDR3 consists of 14 residues. Germline V gives CDR1 DFQATT, CDR2 SNEGSKA (reference sequence). V lost 3 bases to trimming and J lost 0 bases, with 10 bases between them. The DNA of the CDR3 is TGCAGTGCTAGTCCAGGATCTAGCACAGATACGCAGTATTTT. Amino acid sequence: CSASPGSSTDTQYF.

This chain links TRBV29-1 with TRBJ2-7; the match to TRBD2 covers 8 bases. The assigned J gene may be wrong: the sequence end matches TRBJ2-5 better. The CDR3 contains 11 residues. Germline CDR1 SQVTM, CDR2 ANQGSEA. CDR3 protein: CNRGGRETQYF. The CDR3 bases are TGCAACCGCGGGGGGCGAGAGACCCAGTACTTC.

The chain has TRBV9 and TRBJ2-3, with 9 positions matching TRBD2. CDR1 and CDR2 from the germline V gene are SGDLS and YYNGEE. The trim removed 0 bases at V and 0 bases at J, leaving 2 bases unmatched. The CDR3 is 16 residues long. CDR3 bases: TGTGCCAGCAGCGTAGAAACTAGCGGGAGCACAGATACGCAGTATTTT. Amino acids: CASSVETSGSTDTQYF.